The 16 T cell receptor delta chains below all came from one sample that was sequenced in a study of γδ T cells in repeated Plasmodium falciparum infection (dated by TCRdb to about 2021). Vgamma9/Vdelta2+ and Vdelta2-negative gammadelta T cell populations were flow-sorted from peripheral blood mononuclear cells for bulk TCR repertoire analysis. The receptor library was made with multiplex PCR. Sequencer: Illumina MiSeq. TCRdb reprocessed the public reads with the caller CATT; rows with the same DNA were merged afterwards. The sample has 85,000 to 100,000 delta-chain clones on record, 0.95% to 1% of them singletons. The ten largest clonotypes hold just under 10% of the sample. Material: gamma-delta T cells from blood. The receptors originated from a pool of human donors (malaria-infected and uninfected, not separated).

Of note for this clone: A read error is likely here: a far larger clone is one base away. At the DNA level, this CDR3 is encoded by other sequences in the same sample as well. DNA for the CDR3: TGTGCTCTTGGGGACTATCTTCCCATCGGTATTCACTGGGGGACACACACCGATAAACTCATCTTC. Translating it yields CALGDYLPIGIHWGTHTDKLIF. With the J gene uncalled, the V gene is TRDV1; TRDD3 is the table's D call and was not checked against the DNA. The length of the CDR3 is 22 residues. Per the germline V gene, CDR1 is TSWWSYY and CDR2 is QGS.

This clone was counted ten times or more. TCRdb shows a much larger clone's protein in place of this DNA's translation, and the two differ at residue 12, likely through a read error; the protein shown is translated from the DNA. The chain employs TRDV2 and TRDJ1; TRDD3 aligns across 10 bases. TCRdb leaves out the J gene; it was filled in here by matching the DNA to germline. The CDR3 spans 16 residues. The J segment lost 7 bases and the V segment lost 0 bases, leaving 10 bases of the junction unmatched. The V gene's germline CDR1 is GEAIGNYY and CDR2 EKD. The CDR3 DNA reads as TGTGCCTGTGACACCGTTTCGCTGGGGGATAAAGGTAAACTCATCTTT. Encoded protein: CACDTVSLGDKGKLIF.

Details on this clone: The likely explanation is a read error, given a far larger clone one base away. The sample holds other DNA sequences that translate to the same CDR3. The J gene is uncalled and the V gene is TRDV1; the table's D call of TRDD3 was not tested on the DNA. Germline values: CDR1 TSWWSYY, CDR2 QGS. The CDR3 length is 13 residues. CDR3 in amino acids: CALGVLGDAKLIF. The CDR3 nucleotides are TGTGCTCTTGGGGTACTGGGGGACGCTAAACTCATCTTC.

This clone came up a few times. This sequence is one base from a far larger clone and is likely a read error. Other nucleotide sequences from this sample produce the same CDR3. CDR3 in DNA: TGTGCTCTTGGGGAGCCCAATACGGCTCGGATACTGGGGGTCCTCCTGCCCGATAAACTCATCTTT. Amino acid sequence: CALGEPNTARILGVLLPDKLIF. The V call is TRDV1, the J call TRDJ1; 8 bases are shared with TRDD3. The J gene, not given by TCRdb, was assigned here from a germline match of the nucleotide sequence. J was trimmed by 3 bases and V by 3 bases; bases with no gene match: 27. This CDR3 contains 22 residues. The V gene's germline CDR1 is TSWWSYY and CDR2 QGS.

To note about this clone: TCRdb's protein, taken from a much larger clone, differs from this DNA's translation at residue 10, likely owing to a read error; the protein displayed comes from the DNA. This rearrangement joins TRDV2 to TRDJ3; 8 bases line up with TRDD3. No J gene was available from TCRdb, and it was assigned here by a germline match of the DNA. From germline, CDR1 is GEAIGNYY and CDR2 EKD. This CDR3 comprises 20 residues. Trimming removed 3 bases from V and 0 bases from J; junction bases left unmatched: 12. CDR3 region: CACDPIITGGSSWDTRQMFF. As DNA, the CDR3 is TGTGCCTGTGACCCGATAATTACTGGGGGGAGCTCCTGGGACACCCGACAGATGTTTTTC.

As regards this clone: TCRdb records a much larger clone's protein for this DNA, with a difference at residue 17 that likely arises from a read error; the protein given is the translation of the DNA. For the V gene the call is TRDV2; the J gene has no call; the DNA was not compared with TRDD3, the D call given in the table. This CDR3 has 18 residues. Germline CDR1 is GEAIGNYY and CDR2 is EKD. The CDR3 bases are TGTGCCTGTGACGCCGTGGAGGGGACCCCCCCCGACACCGATAAACTCACCTTT. It specifies CACDAVEGTPPDTDKLTF.

Remarks on this clone: Since a far larger clone is one base different, this is likely a read error. Additional DNA sequences in this sample encode the identical CDR3. The V call is TRDV2, the J call TRDJ1; D not resolved. Germline V CDR1 and CDR2: GEAIGNYY, EKD. V gave up 1 base and J gave up 0 bases, with 11 bases separating them. The CDR3 is 15 residues long. The CDR3 DNA reads TGTGCCTGTGACACTGGAGGTCTTGACACCGATAAACTCATCTTT. Amino acid sequence: CACDTGGLDTDKLIF.

This clone was detected only a few times. The rearrangement uses TRDV1 and TRDJ2; 13 positions agree with TRDD3. The germline V gene encodes CDR1 TSWWSYY and CDR2 QGS. The CDR3 sequence is 24 residues long. V gave up 3 bases and J gave up 6 bases; unmatched junction bases: 28. For the CDR3, the DNA is TGTGCTCTTGGGGACGCAAGGAGGTTTCAGGGGAGGTTTACTGGGGGATACGAGGCAGCACAACTCTTCTTT. Translated, it gives CALGDARRFQGRFTGGYEAAQLFF.

Concerning this clone: This likely reflects a read error, since a far larger clone is one base away. This specimen includes other DNA sequences encoding the same CDR3. Called V gene: TRDV2; the J gene was not called. Per germline, CDR1 GEAIGNYY and CDR2 EKD. This CDR3 is built from 14 residues. The CDR3 region has the DNA TGTGCCTGTGACACCATATCTTTTCCCGATAAGCTCATCTTT. This encodes CACDTISFPDKLIF.

This clone has just a few counts. TCRdb records a much larger clone's protein for this DNA, with a difference at residue 9 that likely arises from a read error; the protein given is the translation of the DNA. The chain combines TRDV2 with TRDJ1, with D possibly TRDD3 on 6 matching bases. TCRdb does not report a J gene; here it was assigned by matching the DNA to germline references. V was trimmed by 1 base and J by 4 bases, leaving 18 bases between them. Germline V CDR1 and CDR2: GEAIGNYY, EKD. The CDR3 covers 16 residues. The CDR3 coding sequence is TGTGCCTGTGACACAAGTCGGGGGAAACGAGACGATAAACTCATCTTT. Translation: CACDTSRGKRDDKLIF.

On this clone itself: The TCRdb record carries a much larger clone's protein, which differs from this DNA's translation at residue 3; a read error is the likely cause, and the protein listed here is the DNA translation. The chain joins TRDV2 to TRDJ1; 13 bases align to TRDD3. TCRdb lists no J gene, so it was determined here by aligning the DNA to germline. Germline CDR1 is GEAIGNYY and CDR2 is EKD. The CDR3 runs 18 residues. The CDR3 here is CARDTVLGDTSVTDKLIF. The CDR3 region has the DNA TGTGCCCGTGACACAGTACTGGGGGATACGTCCGTCACCGATAAACTCATCTTT.

This clone was seen only a few times. A read error likely explains why the TCRdb protein, taken from a much larger clone, differs from this DNA's translation at residue 4; the protein shown is translated from the DNA. The rearrangement links TRDV3 to TRDJ1; D is perhaps TRDD3 (6 bases). Trimming pared 3 bases from V and 6 bases from J, leaving 20 bases between. CDR1 TVYSNPD and CDR2 GDNSRS come from the germline V gene (reference sequence). The CDR3 is 14 amino acids. CDR3 nucleotide sequence: TGTGCCTTCCCATATACTGGGAAGGGTAATAAACTCATCTTT. Protein sequence: CAFPYTGKGNKLIF.

This clone was found a few times. The protein TCRdb gives is from a much larger clone and does not agree with this DNA's translation at residue 14, likely a read error; the protein shown here comes from the DNA. V is TRDV2 and J is TRDJ1; 11 bases map to TRDD3. The J gene, not given by TCRdb, was assigned here from a germline match of the nucleotide sequence. The V gene end was trimmed by 3 bases and the J gene end by 3 bases; junction bases not matched to a gene: 20. Looked up from germline, CDR1 is GEAIGNYY and CDR2 is EKD. The CDR3 contains 20 residues. DNA for the CDR3: TGTGCCTGTGACCCGCTTTATGTTACTGGGGGATATACTGCATCCGATAAACTCATCTTT. Its protein is CACDPLYVTGGYTASDKLIF.

About this clone: With only one base between it and a far larger clone, this is likely a read error. The same CDR3 also results from other DNA sequences found in this sample. The chain uses TRDV1 and TRDJ1; a possible D gene is TRDD3 (6 bases). Here the J gene came from matching the DNA to germline, since TCRdb omits it. V was trimmed by 9 bases and J by 2 bases, leaving 31 bases between them. The CDR3 covers 19 residues. CDR1 and CDR2 (germline): TSWWSYY, QGS. CDR3 DNA: TGTGCTCTCGGGTTCCGTAAGGGTCCCTGGGATATTAAGACCGATAAACTCATCTTT. This gives the protein CALGFRKGPWDIKTDKLIF.

This clone showed up just a few times. TCRdb assigns this DNA the protein of a much larger clone, which departs from its translation at residue 19; this likely reflects a read error, and the protein shown comes from translating the DNA. The V call is TRDV1, the J call TRDJ1; the match to TRDD3 covers 7 bases. The germline V gene has CDR1 TSWWSYY and CDR2 QGS. Unmatched junction bases numbered 34, after V lost 3 bases and J lost 0 bases. This CDR3 is 25 amino acids long. CDR3 nucleotides: TGTGCTCTTGGGGATTCTTACAGGGAGCACCATTCTGGGGGCCGCGACATCCCGCACACCGATAAACTCATCTTT. It codes for CALGDSYREHHSGGRDIPHTDKLIF.

There are a few counts of this clone. The TCRdb record carries a much larger clone's protein, which differs from this DNA's translation at residue 9; a read error is the likely cause, and the protein listed here is the DNA translation. The V gene is TRDV1, the J gene TRDJ1; 11 nucleotides line up with TRDD3. From germline, CDR1 is TSWWSYY and CDR2 QGS. The CDR3 has 19 amino acids. V was clipped by 0 bases and J by 5 bases; unmatched bases: 14. As DNA, the CDR3 is TGTGCTCTTGGGGAACTGGTCCGAATGCTGGGGGATACCGGGGATAAACTCATCTTT. Protein product: CALGELVRMLGDTGDKLIF.